This passage covers 25 T cell receptor beta chains from one sample sequenced in a study of shared clonotypes between healthy human individuals. Here immunoSEQ multiplex PCR was the method, and the copy in TCRdb shows in-frame clones only, minus some. Here the sample spans over a million clones, around three quarters being singletons. The specimen was memory CD4+ T cells from PBMCs. Described subset: CD45RA-negative fraction. These receptors all come from a man between 18 and 35 years old in good health. Some clones in this sample may be carry-over from other donors' samples.

The V gene is TRBV28, the J gene TRBJ1-4; no clear D gene. Germline values: CDR1 MDHEN, CDR2 SYDVKM. V was trimmed by 4 bases and J by 3 bases, leaving 12 bases between them. The CDR3 contains 15 residues. In DNA, the CDR3 is TGTGCCAGCAGTTCAGGAGGTTCGGCTAATGAAAAACTGTTTTTT. Translated: CASSSGGSANEKLFF.

This sequence joins TRBV11-3 and TRBJ2-6, with 11 bases identical to TRBD1. This CDR3 is built from 17 residues. Germline assignment: CDR1 SGHNT and CDR2 YENEEA. After removal of 5 bases from V and 4 bases from J, the junction contained 7 bases not matched to a gene. In nucleotides, the CDR3 is TGTGCCAGCAGCCCCGGACAGGGGGCGCGAGGGGCCAACGTCCTGACTTTC. It encodes CASSPGQGARGANVLTF.

The rearrangement joins TRBV6-6 to TRBJ2-5; D might be TRBD1 (7 bases). The CDR3 contains 14 residues. V lost 6 bases to trimming and J lost 1 base, with 12 bases between them. From germline, CDR1 is MNHNY and CDR2 SVGAGI (reference sequence). The CDR3 loop reads CASRPGGSQETQYF. The DNA for the CDR3 is TGTGCCAGCAGACCAGGGGGGAGCCAAGAGACCCAGTACTTC.

CDR3 residues: CASSVQGARETQYF. The CDR3, as DNA: TGTGCCAGCAGCGTTCAGGGGGCGCGTGAGACCCAGTACTTC. The V call is TRBV28, the J call TRBJ2-5; 8 bases match TRBD1. The CDR3 loop spans 14 amino acids. V shed 6 bases and J 5 bases; nucleotides not matched to a gene: 8. Germline values: CDR1 MDHEN, CDR2 SYDVKM. Full variable domain (rest looked up from reference TRBV28 and TRBJ2-5): DVKVTQSSRYLVKRTGEKVFLECVQDMDHENMFWYRQDPGLGLRLIYFSYDVKMKEKGDIPEGYSVSREKKERFSLILESASTNQTSMYLCASSVQGARETQYFGPGTRLLVL.

Concerning this clone itself: With only one base between it and a far larger clone, this is likely a read error. The genes are TRBV15 and TRBJ1-4; 7 positions match TRBD1. Germline CDR1 and CDR2: LNHNV and YYDKDF (reference sequence). V shed 2 bases, J shed 7 bases, and the junction held 7 bases outside the gene matches. The CDR3 length is 15 residues. The CDR3 sequence is CATSRRTGVSEKLFF. CDR3 nucleotides: TGTGCCACCAGCAGACGGACAGGCGTAAGTGAAAAACTGTTTTTT. Supplemented by reference TRBV15 and TRBJ1-4, the full variable domain reads DAMVIQNPRYQVTQFGKPVTLSCSQTLNHNVMYWYQQKSSQAPKLLFHYYDKDFNNEADTPDNFQSRRPNTSFCFLDIRSPGLGDTAMYLCATSRRTGVSEKLFFGSGTQLSVL.

The V and J genes are TRBV7-8 and TRBJ2-7; weak D call: TRBD1 (5 bases). There are 15 residues in the CDR3. Trimming removed 4 bases from V and 6 bases from J, with 19 bases in between. The V gene's germline CDR1 is SGHVS and CDR2 FQNEAQ. CDR3 nucleotides: TGTGCCAGCAGCTCCAGAGGCCCGACAGTTTCCGAGCAGTACTTC. It yields the protein CASSSRGPTVSEQYF.

This rearrangement joins TRBV12-5 to TRBJ2-5; weak D call: TRBD1 (5 bases). This CDR3 is 14 amino acids long. The germline gives CDR1 LGHNT, CDR2 FRNRAP. V lost 6 bases to trimming and J lost 2 bases, with 13 bases between them. The CDR3 region is CASGQGHTQETQYF. The CDR3 nucleotides read TGTGCTAGTGGCCAAGGACATACTCAAGAGACCCAGTACTTC. Together with reference TRBV12-5 and TRBJ2-5, the CDR3 gives the full variable domain: DARVTQTPRHKVTEMGQEVTMRCQPILGHNTVFWYRQTMMQGLELLAYFRNRAPLDDSGMPKDRFSAEMPDATLATLKIQPSEPRDSAVYFCASGQGHTQETQYFGPGTRLLVL.

The rearrangement links TRBV13 to TRBJ2-1; TRBD2 matches at 10 bases. This CDR3 spans 15 amino acids. Germline trimming cut 5 bases from V and 8 bases from J; bases unmatched to any gene: 9. Germline lookup yields CDR1 PRHDT and CDR2 FYEKMQ (reference sequence). CDR3 nucleotides: TGTGCCAGCAGCGCCTCTAGCGGGAGTGGGGATGAGCAGTTCTTC. Its translation: CASSASSGSGDEQFF.

This clone was picked up one time. A far larger clone is off by one base, so a read error is likely. The CDR3 DNA reads as TGTGCCAGCAGTTTAATCAATGAGCAGTTCTTC. It is translated as CASSLINEQFF. The rearrangement uses TRBV28 and TRBJ2-1; no reliable D call. The ends were cut back, 2 bases at V and 6 bases at J, with 2 bases in the middle. The CDR3 is 11 residues long. Germline values: CDR1 MDHEN, CDR2 SYDVKM.

In its sample, this clone was seen many times. The J gene is TRBJ1-1, the V gene TRBV27; 8 bases map to TRBD1. The CDR3 totals 15 residues. The V and J ends lost 0 bases and 5 bases, in that order; junction bases with no gene match: 5. Germline V lookup: CDR1 MNHEY, CDR2 SMNVEV (reference sequence). CDR3 protein: CASSLSEDRETEAFF. The CDR3 nucleotides read TGTGCCAGCAGTTTATCTGAGGACAGGGAGACTGAAGCTTTCTTT.

The V gene is TRBV30, the J gene TRBJ1-3, with 8 nucleotides matching TRBD1. Germline values: CDR1 GTSNPN, CDR2 SVGIG (reference sequence). CDR3 length equals 15 residues. V lost 3 bases, J lost 4 bases, and 8 bases stayed unmatched. CDR3 nucleotide sequence: TGTGCCTGGAGGAAGGTGCAGGGGGCGGGAAACACCATATATTTT. As protein: CAWRKVQGAGNTIYF.

A note on this clone: Other DNA sequences in this specimen translate into the identical CDR3. The rearrangement uses TRBV5-1 and TRBJ1-1; weak D call: TRBD1 (5 bases). V was pared by 0 bases and J by 2 bases, with 8 bases between. CDR3 length equals 14 residues. The germline CDR1 and CDR2 sequences are SGHRS and YFSETQ. CDR3 nucleotide sequence: TGCGCCAGCAGCTTGGGGGACTTTAACACTGAAGCTTTCTTT. Amino acid sequence: CASSLGDFNTEAFF.

Regarding this clone: Additional DNA sequences in this sample encode the identical CDR3. This chain joins TRBV7-2 and TRBJ2-1, with D unclear. The CDR3 loop spans 11 amino acids. Germline V gives CDR1 SGHTA, CDR2 FQGNSA. V was shortened by 5 bases and J by 4 bases, with 3 bases between the two germline ends. CDR3 region: CASSAYNEQFF. CDR3 in DNA: TGTGCCAGCAGCGCGTACAATGAGCAGTTCTTC.

The V and J genes are TRBV7-8 and TRBJ2-7; 8 positions agree with TRBD1. The junction had 10 bases not matched to a gene; V was cut back by 1 base and J by 5 bases. Germline V gene data show CDR1 as SGHVS and CDR2 as FQNEAQ. The CDR3 is 16 amino acids. The CDR3 DNA reads TGTGCCAGCAGCTTAGGGAGGCAGGGGGCTTCCCACGAGCAGTACTTC. Translating it yields CASSLGRQGASHEQYF.

The rearrangement links TRBV11-2 to TRBJ2-7; 9 bases line up with TRBD2. From germline, CDR1 is SGHAT and CDR2 FQNNGV. V shed 0 bases, J shed 3 bases, and the junction held 9 bases outside the gene matches. This CDR3 comprises 17 residues. CDR3 nucleotide sequence: TGTGCCAGCAGCTTAGATTTTCGGCTAGCGGGAATCTACGAGCAGTACTTC. Translation gives CASSLDFRLAGIYEQYF.

The V and J genes are TRBV5-4 and TRBJ1-1; no clear D. Germline V gene lookup returns CDR1 SGHNT and CDR2 YYREEE (reference sequence). The CDR3 is 16 amino acids. Trimming cost V 0 bases and J 1 base, with 13 bases left between them. The CDR3: CASSLGSVKSNTEAFF. The CDR3 nucleotides read TGTGCCAGCAGCTTGGGGTCGGTTAAGTCGAACACTGAAGCTTTCTTT.

The chain employs TRBV15 and TRBJ2-5, with TRBD2 matching 7 bases. This CDR3 spans 14 amino acids. Trimming took 3 bases from V and 5 from J; bases not matched to a gene: 6. The germline CDR1 and CDR2 sequences are LNHNV and YYDKDF (reference sequence). Written as DNA, the CDR3 is TGTGCCACCAGCAGGGTAGAGCGGGGTGAGACCCAGTACTTC. This translates into CATSRVERGETQYF.

The rearrangement links TRBV9 to TRBJ1-5; D is possibly TRBD1 (5 bases). Per germline, CDR1 SGDLS and CDR2 YYNGEE. This CDR3 has 15 amino acids. V was cut by 4 bases and J by 6 bases, with 17 bases left in between. CDR3 sequence (DNA): TGTGCCAGCAGCCAAGGACCGGCTGGGGGTCAGCCCCAGCATTTT. It translates to CASSQGPAGGQPQHF.

The gene calls are TRBV18 and TRBJ2-3; 9 nucleotides line up with TRBD1. The CDR3 runs to 15 residues. The V gene's germline CDR1 is KGHSH and CDR2 LQKENI. Trimming took 0 bases from V and 3 from J; bases not matched to a gene: 1. The CDR3 loop reads CASSPPGQGTDTQYF. The CDR3 nucleotides are TGTGCCAGCTCACCACCGGGACAGGGAACAGATACGCAGTATTTT.

The rearrangement uses TRBV7-2 and TRBJ1-4, with D unclear. V was clipped by 5 bases and J by 4 bases, with 2 bases between them. CDR3 length: 11 residues. CDR1 and CDR2 from the germline V gene are SGHTA and FQGNSA. The CDR3 here is CASSHNEKLFF. The CDR3 DNA follows: TGTGCCAGCAGCCATAATGAAAAACTGTTTTTT.

This clone was recorded at least ten times. The sample has other DNA sequences that encode this CDR3 too. The V and J genes are TRBV29-1 and TRBJ1-1; unclear D gene. This CDR3 has 13 amino acids. The germline gives CDR1 SQVTM, CDR2 ANQGSEA. The V gene lost 3 bases and the J gene lost 4 bases, with 12 bases spanning the gap. The CDR3: CSVERTGGTEAFF. CDR3 DNA: TGCAGCGTTGAGCGGACCGGAGGCACTGAAGCTTTCTTT. Full variable domain (missing parts from reference TRBV29-1 and TRBJ1-1): SAVISQKPSRDICQRGTSLTIQCQVDSQVTMMFWYRQQPGQSLTLIATANQGSEATYESGFVIDKFPISRPNLTFSTLTVSNMSPEDSSIYLCSVERTGGTEAFFGQGTRLTVV.

The chain couples TRBV18 to TRBJ1-2; 7 nucleotides align to TRBD1. CDR1 is KGHSH, CDR2 LQKENI, per germline. V lost 3 bases and J lost 0; bases outside the gene matches: 4. The CDR3 contains 15 residues. The CDR3 bases are TGTGCCAGCTCACCCCAGGGGGTAGCTAACTATGGCTACACCTTC. It encodes CASSPQGVANYGYTF.

The chain couples TRBV6-6 to TRBJ1-4; tentatively, D is TRBD1 (6 bases). CDR3 length equals 13 residues. CDR1 is MNHNY and CDR2 is SVGAGI in the germline V gene (reference sequence). V was clipped by 7 bases and J by 7 bases, with 13 bases between them. The CDR3 DNA reads as TGTGCCAGCAACAGACAGGAGGGTGAAAAACTGTTTTTT. It translates to CASNRQEGEKLFF.

J is TRBJ1-6 and V is TRBV30; the D gene is possibly TRBD1 (5 bases). This CDR3 is 13 amino acids long. Trimming took off 4 bases at V and 5 bases at J, with 9 bases between the two ends. From germline, CDR1 is GTSNPN and CDR2 SVGIG (reference sequence). The CDR3: CAWNQGDNSPLHF. The DNA for the CDR3 is TGTGCCTGGAATCAGGGCGATAATTCACCCCTCCACTTT.

This chain uses TRBV10-1 with TRBJ2-6, with 8 bases matching TRBD1. Trimming removed 6 bases from V and 2 bases from J; junction bases left unmatched: 6. CDR1 and CDR2 (germline): WNHNN, SYGVQD (reference sequence). This CDR3 has 16 residues. The CDR3: CASSTGGSAGANVLTF. The CDR3 DNA reads as TGCGCCAGCAGCACAGGGGGAAGTGCTGGGGCCAACGTCCTGACTTTC.